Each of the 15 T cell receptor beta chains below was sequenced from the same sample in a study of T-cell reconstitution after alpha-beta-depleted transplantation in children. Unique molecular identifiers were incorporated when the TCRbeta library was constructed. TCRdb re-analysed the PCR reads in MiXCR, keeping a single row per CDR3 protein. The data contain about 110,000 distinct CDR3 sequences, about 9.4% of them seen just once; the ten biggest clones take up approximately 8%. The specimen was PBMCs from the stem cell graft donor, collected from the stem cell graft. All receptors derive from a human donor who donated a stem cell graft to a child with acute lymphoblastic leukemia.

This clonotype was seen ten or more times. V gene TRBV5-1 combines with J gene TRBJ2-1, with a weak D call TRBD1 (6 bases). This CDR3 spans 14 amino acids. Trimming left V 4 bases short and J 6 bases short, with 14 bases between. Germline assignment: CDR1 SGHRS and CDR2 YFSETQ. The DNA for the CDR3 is TGCGCCAGCAGCCGGGACACTGGTCCCAATGAGCAGTTCTTC. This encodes CASSRDTGPNEQFF.

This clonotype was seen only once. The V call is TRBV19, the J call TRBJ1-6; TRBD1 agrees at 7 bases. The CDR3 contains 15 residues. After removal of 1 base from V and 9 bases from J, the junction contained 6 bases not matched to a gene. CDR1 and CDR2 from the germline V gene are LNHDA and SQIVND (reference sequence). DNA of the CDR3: TGTGCCAGTAGTATAGTGGGACAGCGGAGTTCACCCCTCCACTTT. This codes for CASSIVGQRSSPLHF.

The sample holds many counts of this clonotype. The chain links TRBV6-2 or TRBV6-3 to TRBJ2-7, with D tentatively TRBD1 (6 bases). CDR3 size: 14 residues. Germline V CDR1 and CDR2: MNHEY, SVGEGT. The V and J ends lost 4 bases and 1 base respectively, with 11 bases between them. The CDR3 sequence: CASSWTDDSYEQYF. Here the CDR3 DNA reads TGTGCCAGCAGTTGGACAGACGATTCCTACGAGCAGTACTTC.

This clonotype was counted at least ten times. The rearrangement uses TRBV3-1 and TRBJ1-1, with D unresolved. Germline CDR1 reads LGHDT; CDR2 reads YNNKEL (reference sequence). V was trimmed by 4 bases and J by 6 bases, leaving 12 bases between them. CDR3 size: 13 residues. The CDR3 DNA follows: TGTGCCAGCAGCCTACGACATCTAGCTGAAGCTTTCTTT. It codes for CASSLRHLAEAFF.

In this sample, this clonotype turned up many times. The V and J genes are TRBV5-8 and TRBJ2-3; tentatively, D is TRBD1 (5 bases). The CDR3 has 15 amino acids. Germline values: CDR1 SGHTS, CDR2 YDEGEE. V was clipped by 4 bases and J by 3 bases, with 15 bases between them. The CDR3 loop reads CASSPRRQPTDTQYF. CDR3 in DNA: TGTGCCAGCAGCCCGCGCCGACAGCCTACAGATACGCAGTATTTT. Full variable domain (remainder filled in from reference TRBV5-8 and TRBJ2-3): EAGVTQSPTHLIKTRGQQATLRCSPISGHTSVYWYQQALGLGLQFLLWYDEGEERNRGNFPPRFSGRQFPNYSSELNVNALELEDSALYLCASSPRRQPTDTQYFGPGTRLTVL.

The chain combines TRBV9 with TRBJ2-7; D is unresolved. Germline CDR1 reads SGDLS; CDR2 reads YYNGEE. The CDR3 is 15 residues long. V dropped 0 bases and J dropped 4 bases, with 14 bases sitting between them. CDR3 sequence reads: CASSVEPNPRYEQYF. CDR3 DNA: TGTGCCAGCAGCGTAGAGCCCAACCCCAGGTACGAGCAGTACTTC.

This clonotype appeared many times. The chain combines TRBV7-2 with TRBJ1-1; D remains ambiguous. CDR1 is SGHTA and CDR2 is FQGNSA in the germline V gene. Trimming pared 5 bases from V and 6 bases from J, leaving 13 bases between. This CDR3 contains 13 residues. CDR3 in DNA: TGTGCCAGCAGCCCGCGCATGGCGGCTGAAGCTTTCTTT. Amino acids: CASSPRMAAEAFF.

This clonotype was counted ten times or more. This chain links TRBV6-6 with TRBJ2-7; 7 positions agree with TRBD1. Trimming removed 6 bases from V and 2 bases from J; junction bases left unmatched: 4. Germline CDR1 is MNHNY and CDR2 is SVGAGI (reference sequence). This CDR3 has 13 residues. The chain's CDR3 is CASRRDSTYEQYF. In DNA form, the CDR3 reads TGTGCCAGCAGAAGGGACAGCACCTACGAGCAGTACTTC.

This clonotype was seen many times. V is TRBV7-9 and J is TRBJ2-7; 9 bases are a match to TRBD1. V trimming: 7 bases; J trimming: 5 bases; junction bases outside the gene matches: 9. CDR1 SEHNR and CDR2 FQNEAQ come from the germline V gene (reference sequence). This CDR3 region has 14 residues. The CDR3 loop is CASKVAQGANEQYF. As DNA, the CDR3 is TGTGCCAGCAAAGTGGCACAGGGGGCGAACGAGCAGTACTTC.

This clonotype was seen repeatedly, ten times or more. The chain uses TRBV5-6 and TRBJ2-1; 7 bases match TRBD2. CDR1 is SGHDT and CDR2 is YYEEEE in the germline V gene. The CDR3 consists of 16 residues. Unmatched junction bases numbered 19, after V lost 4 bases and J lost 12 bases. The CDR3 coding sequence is TGTGCCAGCAGCACCCCGACTAGCCCCCTAACCCCTCGGCAGTTCTTC. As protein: CASSTPTSPLTPRQFF. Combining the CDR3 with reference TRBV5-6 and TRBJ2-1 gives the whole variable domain DAGVTQSPTHLIKTRGQQVTLRCSPKSGHDTVSWYQQALGQGPQFIFQYYEEEERQRGNFPDRFSGHQFPNYSSELNVNALLLGDSALYLCASSTPTSPLTPRQFFGPGTRLTVL.

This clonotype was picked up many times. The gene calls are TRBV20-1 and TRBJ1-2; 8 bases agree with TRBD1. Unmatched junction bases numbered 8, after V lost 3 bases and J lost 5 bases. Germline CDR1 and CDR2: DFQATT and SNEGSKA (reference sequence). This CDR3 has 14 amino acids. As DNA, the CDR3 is TGCAGTGCTAGTAGTCCGGACAGGGCGTATGGCTACACCTTC. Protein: CSASSPDRAYGYTF.

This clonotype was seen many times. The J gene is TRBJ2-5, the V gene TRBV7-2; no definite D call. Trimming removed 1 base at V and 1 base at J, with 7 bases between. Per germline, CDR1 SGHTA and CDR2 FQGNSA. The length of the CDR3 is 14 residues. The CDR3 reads CASSLEPLQETQYF. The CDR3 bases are TGTGCCAGCAGCTTAGAACCCCTCCAAGAGACCCAGTACTTC.

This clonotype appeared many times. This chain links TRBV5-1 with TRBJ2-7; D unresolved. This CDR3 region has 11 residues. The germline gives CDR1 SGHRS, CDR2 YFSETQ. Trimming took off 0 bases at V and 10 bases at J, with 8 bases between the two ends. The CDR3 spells CASSLEWIQYF. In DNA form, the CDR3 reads TGCGCCAGCAGCTTGGAATGGATACAGTACTTC.

DNA for the CDR3: TGTGCCAGCACAGGGGGCATTCGGGAGACCCAGTACTTC. The encoded protein is CASTGGIRETQYF. The V gene is TRBV12-3 or TRBV12-4, the J gene TRBJ2-5; 8 positions match TRBD1. The CDR3 length is 13 residues. Germline trimming cut 7 bases from V and 5 bases from J; bases unmatched to any gene: 6.

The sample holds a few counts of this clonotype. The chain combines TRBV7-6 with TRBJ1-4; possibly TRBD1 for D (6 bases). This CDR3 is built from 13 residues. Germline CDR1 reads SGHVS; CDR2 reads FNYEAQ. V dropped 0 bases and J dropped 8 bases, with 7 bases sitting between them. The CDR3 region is CASSLAQGEKLFF. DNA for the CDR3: TGTGCCAGCAGCTTAGCGCAGGGGGAAAAACTGTTTTTT.